The TCR beta chain under discussion was sequenced for a study of blood T cell repertoires in COVID-19. Looking at the study overall: Collection of acute and convalescent COVID-19 samples took place in the United States, Italy and Spain. T cells, B-cell-depleted T cells, or PBMCs provided the cDNA or gDNA that served as material.

Authors' analysis steps: Scientists estimated how many nucleated cells there were by amplifying reference gene primers. The method was immunoSEQ multiplex PCR; TCRdb's version includes in-frame clones alone and lacks a portion of them. V, J and clone size were drawn from that table, and D and trimming were deduced from the DNA. Of hundreds of thousands of clones listed, approximately 83% were seen once; the top ten hold roughly 3.5%. Participants were aged about 18 to 100 years from roughly 26 US areas. This CDR3 is 11 amino acids long. V shed 5 bases and J shed 12 bases, with 13 bases lying between them. Germline CDR1 reads SGHAT; CDR2 reads FQNNGV.

The V call is TRBV11-2, the J call TRBJ1-1, with unresolved D. The clonotype was recovered from a woman between 40 and 55 years old with acute COVID-19. The sample taken for sequencing was PBMCs or T cells enriched from blood (not recorded which). The CDR3, as DNA: TGTGCCAGCAGCCTTAGCACCCGGTCTTTCTTT. It yields the protein CASSLSTRSFF.